This T cell receptor (beta chain) was captured by sequencing in a study of cytomegalovirus exposure and HLA in healthy donors. As regards this clone: Its specificity is not known.

Study conclusions and caveats: The study labeled roughly 160 TCR beta chains cytomegalovirus-associated. Reports indicated that the classifier achieved high specificity and sensitivity in diagnosing cytomegalovirus status.

This CDR3 is built from 14 residues. Germline-derived CDR1 and CDR2 are SGHNT and YYREEE (reference sequence). Trimming took 2 bases from V and 2 from J; bases not matched to a gene: 3. The PCR was carried out with 60 Vbeta primers and 13 Jbeta primers. Assay used: immunoSEQ multiplex PCR; TCRdb lists only in-frame clones, some missing. The table lists around 80,000 clones, about 79% of them singletons, with around 1.5% in the top ten. Sample: PBMCs. The chain combines TRBV5-4 with TRBJ2-5, with TRBD2 matching 7 bases. The TCR comes from a man aged 35-49 years in good health and CMV-seronegative. The DNA of the CDR3 is TGTGCCAGCAGCTTAGGGACTACACAAGAGACCCAGTACTTC. Translating it yields CASSLGTTQETQYF.